A single sample is the source of the 3 T cell receptor beta chains below, sequenced in a study of T cell responses to AZD1222 COVID-19 vaccine (dated by TCRdb to about 2021). Interpreted using the paper, the time point label stands for: baseline before first vaccination. To prepare the library, the immunoSEQ multiplex PCR assay was applied. TCRdb obtained this table from immuneACCESS and retained in-frame rearrangements with V and J assigned. These tables miss some clones; where compared with another copy, unresolved V genes account for less than half of the shortfall, and the remainder is unexplained. The sample has around 80,000 clones on record, 86% of them singletons. Approximately 9% of the sample comes from the top ten. The material sequenced was peripheral blood, taken on day 0 of AZD1222 vaccination. Receptors originate from an adult in good health.

This clone was seen more than once but under ten times. This chain links TRBV18 with TRBJ2-7; tentative D call: TRBD1 (6 bases). Germline values: CDR1 KGHSH, CDR2 LQKENI. The V end was cut by 1 base, the J end by 5 bases, with 21 bases between. The CDR3 is made up of 17 amino acids. The CDR3 DNA reads as TGTGCCAGCTCACCACTCTCTTTGGCAGGGGTCCCCAACGAGCAGTACTTC. Amino acids: CASSPLSLAGVPNEQYF.

The V gene is TRBV4-1, the J gene TRBJ2-1, with unresolved D. CDR1 MGHRA and CDR2 YSYEKL come from the germline V gene. V lost 4 bases to trimming and J lost 0 bases, with 10 bases between them. CDR3 length: 15 amino acids. As DNA, the CDR3 is TGCGCCAGCAGCCCGGCCGTGAGCTCCTACAATGAGCAGTTCTTC. It codes for CASSPAVSSYNEQFF.

By share, this clone counts as medium-sized (0.01 to 0.1%). The rearrangement links TRBV13 to TRBJ1-4; no reliable D call. CDR1 and CDR2 from the germline V gene are PRHDT and FYEKMQ (reference sequence). V shed 4 bases and J shed 3 bases, with 9 bases lying between them. This CDR3 contains 14 residues. In DNA form, the CDR3 reads TGTGCCAGCAGCTCAGACGGAGCTAATGAAAAACTGTTTTTT. This translates into CASSSDGANEKLFF.